This T cell receptor (beta chain) appears in the sequencing data of a study of blood T cell repertoires in COVID-19. Study information: Sample material is recorded as cDNA or gDNA derived from T cells, B-cell-depleted T cells, or PBMCs.

Using immunoSEQ multiplex PCR, the repertoire was profiled, and TCRdb retains in-frame clones only, with some absent. Of 150,000 to 200,000 clones in the sample, 65% to 90% were seen once. CDR1 and CDR2 (germline): SGHRS, YFSETQ. V shed 0 bases and J 3 bases; nucleotides not matched to a gene: 6. The CDR3 consists of 16 residues. Sequencing used peripheral blood. J is TRBJ1-1 and V is TRBV5-1, with 9 bases lining up with TRBD1. The clonotype was recovered from a man aged 50-59 years with active or convalescent COVID-19. The CDR3 nucleotides read TGCGCCAGCAGCTTGGGACAGGGGGAGAGGGACACTGAAGCTTTCTTT. Translating it yields CASSLGQGERDTEAFF.